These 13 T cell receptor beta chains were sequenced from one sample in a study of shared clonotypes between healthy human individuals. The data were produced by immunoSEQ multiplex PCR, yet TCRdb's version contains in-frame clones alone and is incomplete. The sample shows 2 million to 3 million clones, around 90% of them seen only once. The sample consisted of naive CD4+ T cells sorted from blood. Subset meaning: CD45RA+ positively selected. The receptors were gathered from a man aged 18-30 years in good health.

DNA of the CDR3: TGTGCCAGCAGCTTAGTCGGGCCCTTCTCCTACGAGCAGTACTTC. As protein: CASSLVGPFSYEQYF. The chain uses TRBV7-6 and TRBJ2-7, with D hard to call. This CDR3 is 15 amino acids long. With 1 base removed from V and 0 bases from J, the gap between germline ends came to 10 bases. The V gene's germline CDR1 is SGHVS and CDR2 FNYEAQ. The entire variable domain, with the rest obtained from reference TRBV7-6 and TRBJ2-7, is as follows: GAGVSQSPRYKVTKRGQDVALRCDPISGHVSLYWYRQALGQGPEFLTYFNYEAQQDKSGLPNDRFSAERPEGSISTLTIQRTEQRDSAMYRCASSLVGPFSYEQYFGPGTRLTVT.

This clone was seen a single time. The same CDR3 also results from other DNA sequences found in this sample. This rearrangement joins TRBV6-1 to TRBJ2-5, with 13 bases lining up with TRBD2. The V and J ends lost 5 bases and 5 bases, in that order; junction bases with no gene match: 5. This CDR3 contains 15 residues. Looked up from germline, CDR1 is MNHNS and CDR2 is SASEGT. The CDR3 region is CASSLLAGGRETQYF. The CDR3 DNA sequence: TGTGCCAGCAGTTTACTAGCGGGGGGGCGGGAGACCCAGTACTTC.

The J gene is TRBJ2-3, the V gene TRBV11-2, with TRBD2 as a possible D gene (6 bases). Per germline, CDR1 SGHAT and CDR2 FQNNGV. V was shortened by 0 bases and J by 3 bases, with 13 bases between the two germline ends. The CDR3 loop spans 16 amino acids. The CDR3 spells CASSLEGRGSTDTQYF. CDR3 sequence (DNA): TGTGCCAGCAGCTTAGAGGGGCGGGGCTCAACAGATACGCAGTATTTT.

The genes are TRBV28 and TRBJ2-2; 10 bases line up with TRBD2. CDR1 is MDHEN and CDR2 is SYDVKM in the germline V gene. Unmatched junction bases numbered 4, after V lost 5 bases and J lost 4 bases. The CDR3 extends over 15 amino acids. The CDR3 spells CASSTGLAVTGELFF. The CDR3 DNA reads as TGTGCCAGCAGTACCGGACTAGCGGTCACCGGGGAGCTGTTTTTT.

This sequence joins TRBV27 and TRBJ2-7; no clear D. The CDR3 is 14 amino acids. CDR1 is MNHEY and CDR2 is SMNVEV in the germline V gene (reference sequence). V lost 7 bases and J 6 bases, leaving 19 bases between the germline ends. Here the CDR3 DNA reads TGTGCCAGCACCCTGAGGCTTGGTCCCGGCGAGCAGTACTTC. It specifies CASTLRLGPGEQYF.

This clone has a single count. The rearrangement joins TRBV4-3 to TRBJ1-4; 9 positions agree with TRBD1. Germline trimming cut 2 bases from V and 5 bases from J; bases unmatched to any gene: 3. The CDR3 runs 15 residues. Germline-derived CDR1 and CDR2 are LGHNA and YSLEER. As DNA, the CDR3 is TGCGCCAGCAGCCAATATGACAGGGGGAATGAAAAACTGTTTTTT. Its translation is CASSQYDRGNEKLFF.

CDR3 nucleotide sequence: TGTGCCAGCGGCGGCGGACAGGTGGTTACAGATACGCAGTATTTT. Protein product: CASGGGQVVTDTQYF. The genes are TRBV6-6 and TRBJ2-3; the match to TRBD1 covers 7 bases. The V gene end was trimmed by 8 bases and the J gene end by 3 bases; junction bases not matched to a gene: 11. In germline, CDR1 is MNHNY, CDR2 SVGAGI (reference sequence). The CDR3 contains 15 residues.

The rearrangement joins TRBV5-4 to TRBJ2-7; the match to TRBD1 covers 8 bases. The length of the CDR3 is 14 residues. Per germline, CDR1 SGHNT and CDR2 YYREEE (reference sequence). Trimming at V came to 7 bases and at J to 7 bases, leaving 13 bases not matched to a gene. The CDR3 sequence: CASSLQGAFNEQYF. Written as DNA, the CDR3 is TGTGCCAGCTCACTCCAGGGGGCGTTTAATGAGCAGTACTTC.

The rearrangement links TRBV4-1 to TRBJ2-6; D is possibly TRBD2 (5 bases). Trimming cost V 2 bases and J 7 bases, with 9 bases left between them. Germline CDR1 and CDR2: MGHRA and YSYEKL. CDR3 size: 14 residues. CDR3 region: CASSQLTSANVLTF. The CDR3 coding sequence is TGCGCCAGCAGCCAATTAACTAGTGCCAACGTCCTGACTTTC.

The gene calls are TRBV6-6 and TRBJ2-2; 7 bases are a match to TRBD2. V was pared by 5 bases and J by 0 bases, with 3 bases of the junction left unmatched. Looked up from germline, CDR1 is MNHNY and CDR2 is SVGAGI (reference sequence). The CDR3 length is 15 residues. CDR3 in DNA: TGTGCCAGCAGTGCGGGACTAACGAACACCGGGGAGCTGTTTTTT. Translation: CASSAGLTNTGELFF.

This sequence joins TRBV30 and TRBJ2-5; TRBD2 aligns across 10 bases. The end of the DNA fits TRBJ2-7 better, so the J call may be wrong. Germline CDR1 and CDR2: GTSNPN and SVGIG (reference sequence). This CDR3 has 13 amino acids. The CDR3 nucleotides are TGTGCCTGGACTAGCGGGAGTCCCTACGAGCAGTACTTC. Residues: CAWTSGSPYEQYF.

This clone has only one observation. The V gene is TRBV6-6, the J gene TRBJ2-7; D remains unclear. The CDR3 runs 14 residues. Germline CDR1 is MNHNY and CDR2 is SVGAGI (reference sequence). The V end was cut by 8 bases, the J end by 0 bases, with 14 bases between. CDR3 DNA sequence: TGTGCCAGCCTCCAGAGCGTGAGCTCCTACGAGCAGTACTTC. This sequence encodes CASLQSVSSYEQYF.

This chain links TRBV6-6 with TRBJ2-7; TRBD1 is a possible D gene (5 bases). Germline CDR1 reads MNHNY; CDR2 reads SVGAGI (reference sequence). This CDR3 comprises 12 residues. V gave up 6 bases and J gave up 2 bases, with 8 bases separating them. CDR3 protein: CASRAGPYEQYF. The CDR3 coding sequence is TGTGCCAGCAGGGCAGGGCCCTACGAGCAGTACTTC.